This is a list of T cell receptor beta chains from one sample in a study of T-cell memory formation after mild COVID-19. A single record per CDR3 protein comes from TCRdb applying MiXCR to the 5' RACE reads. Among hundreds of thousands of distinct CDR3 sequences listed, 15% to 25% were seen once. The sample taken for sequencing was PBMCs or a T cell subset sorted from them (not recorded which). Receptors were obtained from an adult woman who had mild COVID-19 (a few samples of this study predate the infection). Cell type and time point are not known. Both conserved end residues are part of each CDR3. Each record gives: clone size, D gene, V gene, J gene, CDR3 protein, CDR3 DNA. A D gene is named only where the DNA matches it firmly. The size field is filled for only some rows; it gives once, few, many or a size class.

few	TRBD2	TRBV29-1	TRBJ2-1	CSVVAGGREQFF	TGCAGCGTTGTAGCGGGAGGTAGAGAGCAGTTCTTC
NA	NA	TRBV4-3	TRBJ2-5	CASSPLGGREETQYF	TGCGCCAGCAGCCCCCTGGGGGGGCGAGAGGAGACCCAGTACTTC
NA	NA	TRBV5-1	TRBJ1-1	CASSLAYARGMNTEAFF	TGCGCCAGCAGCTTGGCCTATGCGAGGGGAATGAACACTGAAGCTTTCTTT
many	NA	TRBV29-1	TRBJ2-5	CSVVLGKETQYF	TGCAGCGTTGTACTCGGGAAGGAGACCCAGTACTTC
NA	NA	TRBV9	TRBJ1-5	CASSEGTLGNQPQHF	TGTGCCAGCAGCGAAGGGACCCTCGGCAATCAGCCCCAGCATTTT
few	NA	TRBV5-1	TRBJ1-1	CASSLRGPENTEAFF	TGCGCCAGCAGCTTGCGGGGGCCTGAGAACACTGAAGCTTTCTTT
few	TRBD2	TRBV4-3	TRBJ2-4	CASSSAREGYGNIQYF	TGCGCCAGCAGCTCTGCGCGGGAGGGCTATGGAAACATTCAGTACTTC
NA	NA	TRBV19	TRBJ1-1	CASSISGVEAFF	TGTGCCAGTAGTATATCCGGGGTTGAAGCTTTCTTT
NA	NA	TRBV27	TRBJ1-2	CASSFSPPQTGIYGYTF	TGTGCCAGCAGTTTTTCGCCGCCCCAAACAGGGATCTATGGCTACACCTTC
once	NA	TRBV20-1	TRBJ2-1	CSAREDSNEQFF	TGCAGTGCTAGGGAGGACTCGAATGAGCAGTTCTTC